This passage covers 8 T cell receptor beta chains from one sample sequenced in a study of cytomegalovirus exposure and HLA in healthy donors (TCRdb year 2017). Receptor amplification or capture employed the immunoSEQ multiplex PCR assay. The multiplex PCR relied on a mix of 60 forward primers for TCR Vbeta segments and 13 reverse primers for TCR Jbeta segments. TCRdb provides this immuneACCESS table in a form limited to in-frame rearrangements. Some clones are lacking; in checked studies, under half of them reflect an unresolved V gene, and why the rest are absent is not known. This sample holds roughly 99,000 clones; about 80% were observed only once. The ten largest clones add up to over 2.5% of the sample. The source material was PBMCs. These receptors were collected from a male donor in good health and CMV-seropositive.

Only one count was recorded for this clone. J is TRBJ2-6 and V is TRBV19; TRBD1 is a possible D gene (5 bases). Per the germline V gene, CDR1 is LNHDA and CDR2 is SQIVND (reference sequence). Deletions cut 3 bases from V and 1 base from J, with 10 bases between. There are 16 residues in the CDR3. The CDR3 spells CASSIKGFSGANVLTF. The DNA for the CDR3 is TGTGCCAGTAGTATTAAGGGGTTTTCTGGGGCCAACGTCCTGACTTTC. The full variable domain, rest sourced from reference TRBV19 and TRBJ2-6, is DGGITQSPKYLFRKEGQNVTLSCEQNLNHDAMYWYRQDPGQGLRLIYYSQIVNDFQKGDIAEGYSVSREKKESFPLTVTSAQKNPTAFYLCASSIKGFSGANVLTFGAGSRLTVL.

The rearrangement links TRBV2 to TRBJ1-2, with TRBD1 identical over 8 bases. The CDR3 is 15 amino acids. The germline V gene has CDR1 SNHLY and CDR2 FYNNEI. V shed 3 bases, J shed 5 bases, and the junction held 8 bases outside the gene matches. The CDR3 loop reads CASSDLRGRVYGYTF. The CDR3 nucleotides are TGTGCCAGCAGTGATCTCAGGGGGCGAGTTTATGGCTACACCTTC.

This chain joins TRBV5-6 and TRBJ2-1; 10 positions match TRBD2. The CDR3 sequence is 17 residues long. Germline trimming cut 0 bases from V and 2 bases from J; bases unmatched to any gene: 5. Germline assignment: CDR1 SGHDT and CDR2 YYEEEE. DNA of the CDR3: TGTGCCAGCAGCTTGGGACTAGCGGGTTTACCCTACAATGAGCAGTTCTTC. Its translation: CASSLGLAGLPYNEQFF.

The V gene is TRBV11-2, the J gene TRBJ2-7; 9 bases fit TRBD2. V was pared by 0 bases and J by 1 base, with 1 base of the junction left unmatched. The length of the CDR3 is 15 residues. CDR1 and CDR2 from the germline V gene are SGHAT and FQNNGV. CDR3 residues: CASSLELAGSYEQYF. The CDR3, as DNA: TGTGCCAGCAGCTTAGAGCTAGCGGGGTCCTACGAGCAGTACTTC.

This rearrangement joins TRBV15 to TRBJ1-4; D unclear. CDR3 length equals 15 residues. Deletions cut 0 bases from V and 0 bases from J, with 5 bases between. The V gene's germline CDR1 is LNHNV and CDR2 YYDKDF (reference sequence). The CDR3 nucleotides are TGTGCCACCAGCAGAGAGTCAGCAACTAATGAAAAACTGTTTTTT. Residues: CATSRESATNEKLFF.

J is TRBJ1-1 and V is TRBV4-1; 7 bases align to TRBD1. In germline, CDR1 is MGHRA, CDR2 YSYEKL. This CDR3 comprises 16 residues. V lost 2 bases to trimming and J lost 2 bases; unmatched junction nucleotides: 8. CDR3 bases: TGCGCCAGCAGCCAAAACACGGGACAGCTTAACACTGAAGCTTTCTTT. Translated: CASSQNTGQLNTEAFF.

On this clone itself: The junction and the germline gene differ at one end; a read error may be behind it. V and J are TRBV7-6 and TRBJ1-1; TRBD1 is a possible D gene (5 bases). This CDR3 is 14 amino acids long. Germline assignment: CDR1 SGHVS and CDR2 FNYEAQ. This CDR3 is CASSVAGGRTEAFF. CDR3 sequence (DNA): TGTGCCAGCAGCGTAGCGGGGGGAAGGACTGAAGCTTTCTTT.

The chain has TRBV6-5 and TRBJ1-6, with 8 bases fitting TRBD1. Germline values: CDR1 MNHEY, CDR2 SVGAGI. The length of the CDR3 is 16 residues. V shed 2 bases, J shed 6 bases, and the junction held 6 bases outside the gene matches. The CDR3 loop reads CASSYLRTGFNSPLHF. CDR3 in DNA: TGTGCCAGCAGTTACCTCCGGACAGGGTTTAATTCACCCCTCCACTTT.